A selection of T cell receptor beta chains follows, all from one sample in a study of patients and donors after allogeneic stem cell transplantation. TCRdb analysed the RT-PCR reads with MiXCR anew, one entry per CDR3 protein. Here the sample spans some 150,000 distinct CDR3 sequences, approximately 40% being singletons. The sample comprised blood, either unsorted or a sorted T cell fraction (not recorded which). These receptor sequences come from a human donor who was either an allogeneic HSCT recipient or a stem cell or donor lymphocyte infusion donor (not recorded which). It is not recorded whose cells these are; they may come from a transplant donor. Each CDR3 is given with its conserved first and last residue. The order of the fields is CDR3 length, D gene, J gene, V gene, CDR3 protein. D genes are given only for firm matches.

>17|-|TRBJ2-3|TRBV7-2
CASSLIDSSLWRDTQYF
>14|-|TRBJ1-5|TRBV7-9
CASSLEGTYQPQHF
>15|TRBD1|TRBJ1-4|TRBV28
CASSSGTGLNEKLFF
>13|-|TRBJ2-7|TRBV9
CASSVNGVNEQYF
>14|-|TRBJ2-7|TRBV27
CASSLAVTAREQYF
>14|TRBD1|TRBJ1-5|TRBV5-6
CASSLGQGVGPQHF
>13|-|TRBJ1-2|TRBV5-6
CASSLSWGYGYTF
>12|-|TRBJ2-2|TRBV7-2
CASSFSIGELFF
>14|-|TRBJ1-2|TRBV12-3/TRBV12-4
CASGRAQWHYGYTF
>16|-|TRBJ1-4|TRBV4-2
CASSQDPSRVGEKLFF
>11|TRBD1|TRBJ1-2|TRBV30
CAWSREQGVTF
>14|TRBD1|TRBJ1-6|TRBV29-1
CSVLEGQWNSPLHF
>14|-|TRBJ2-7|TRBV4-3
CASSRGQSSYEQYF
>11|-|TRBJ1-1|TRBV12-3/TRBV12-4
CASSRQTEAFF
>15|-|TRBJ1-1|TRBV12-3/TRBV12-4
CASSLVYGRSTEAFF
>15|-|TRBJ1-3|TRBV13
CASSLPQASGNTIYF
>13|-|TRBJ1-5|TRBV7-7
CASSLAENQPQHF
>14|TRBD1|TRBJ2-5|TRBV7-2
CASSGTGRRETQYF
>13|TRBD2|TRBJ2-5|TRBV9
CASSDGRSETQYF
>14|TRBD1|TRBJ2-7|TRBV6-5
CASSLRDSSYEQYF
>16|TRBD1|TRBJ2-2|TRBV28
CASSRRTGGWTGELFF
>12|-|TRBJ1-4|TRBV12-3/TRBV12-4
CASSFIHEKLFF
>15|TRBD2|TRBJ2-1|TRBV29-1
CSAALAGGVHNEQFF
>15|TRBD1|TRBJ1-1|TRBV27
CASSRSGTGNTEAFF
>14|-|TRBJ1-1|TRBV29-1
CSVGRTAMNTEAFF
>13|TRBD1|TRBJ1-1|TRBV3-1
CASSRLQGAEAFF
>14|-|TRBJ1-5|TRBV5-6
CASSGRRDNQPQHF
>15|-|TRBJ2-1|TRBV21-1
CASSNKDRGADEQFF
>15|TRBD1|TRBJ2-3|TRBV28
CASSPGDRSTDTQYF
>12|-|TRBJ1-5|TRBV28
CASSPKSRSQHF
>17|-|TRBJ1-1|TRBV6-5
CASSYSPRRRQDTEAFF
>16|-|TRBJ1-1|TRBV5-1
CASSLYPGRLNTEAFF
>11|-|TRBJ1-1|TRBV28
CASNRVGEAFF
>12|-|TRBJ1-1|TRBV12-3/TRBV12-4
CASSPHRTEAFF
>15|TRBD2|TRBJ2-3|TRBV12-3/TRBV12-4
CASSLGGAGPDTQYF
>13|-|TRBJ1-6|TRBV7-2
CASSSAGRSPLHF
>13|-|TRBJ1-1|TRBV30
CAWRWQMNTEAFF
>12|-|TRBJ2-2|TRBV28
CASSRRTGELFF
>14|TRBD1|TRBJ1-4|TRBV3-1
CASSQTGTGEKLFF
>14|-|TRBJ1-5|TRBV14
CASSPKGESGPQHF
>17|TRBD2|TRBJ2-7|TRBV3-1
CASSQETLAGLSYEQYF
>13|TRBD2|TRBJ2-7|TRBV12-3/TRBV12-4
CASSVAGVYEQYF
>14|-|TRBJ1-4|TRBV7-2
CASSLEAAVEKLFF
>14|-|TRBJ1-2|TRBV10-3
CAISESVVNYGYTF
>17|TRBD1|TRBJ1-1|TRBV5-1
CASSLSTGAALNTEAFF
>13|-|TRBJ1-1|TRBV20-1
CSAETGMNTEAFF
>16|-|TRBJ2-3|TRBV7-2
CASSSPLGGLQDTQYF
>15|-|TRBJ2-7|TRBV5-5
CASSLESLASYEQYF
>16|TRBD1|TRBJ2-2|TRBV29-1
CSVEPTGIANTGELFF
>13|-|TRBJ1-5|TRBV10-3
CAISEALSQPQHF
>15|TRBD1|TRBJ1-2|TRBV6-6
CASSVRQGVHYGYTF
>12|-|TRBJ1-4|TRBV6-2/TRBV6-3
CASEDENEKLFF